This T cell receptor beta chain was identified in a study of read filtering for tumor transcriptome and immune sequencing (dated by TCRdb to the early 2020s). Describing the broader study: The cohort consisted of about 17 male and roughly 13 female patients, with a mean age of about 66 years and an age range of roughly 47 to 90. After DNase treatment, whole-transcriptome libraries were prepared with the TruSeq RNA Access Library Prep Kit. One of the main goals was to work out a read-filtering strategy for immune repertoire data, in particular whether clonotypes backed by only a single read should be removed. By revised international staging, 8 patients were R-ISS I, some 17 were R-ISS II and about seven were R-ISS III. Using the same bone marrow samples, the study compared TCR repertoires obtained by targeted immune repertoire sequencing with those obtained by bulk whole-transcriptome sequencing. TCR-region mapped reads per sample ranged from about 3.5 to 10.27 million with IR-seq versus only roughly 80 to 1273 with RNA-seq. The paper as a whole reports these results and caveats: The sorted CD138-negative fraction was not purified T cells but a mixed bone marrow immune population. Single-read clonotypes made up about 81.9% of clonotypes but around 3.8% of total reads in IR-seq, and just under 75% of clonotypes and roughly 45% of reads in RNA-seq. Compared with RNA-seq, IR-seq captured clonotypes at much greater depth and more reliably, and a smaller IR-seq throughput was enough to identify most of the shared clonotypes. When single-read clonotypes were removed, the proportions of shared clonotypes in IR-seq and RNA-seq correlated more strongly.

Bone marrow was sampled from every patient at the time of active disease. Bone marrow mononuclear cells were isolated by Ficoll-Hypaque density gradient centrifugation. Myeloma plasma cells were removed and CD138-negative cells were collected by negative selection after labeling with CD138 magnetic microbeads on a MACS separator. Flow cytometry with CD138 antibodies on an Attune NxT was used to check how pure the isolated cells were. Total RNA was extracted using TRIzol reagent and was quantified on a NanoDrop spectrophotometer. For each patient, paired RNA-seq and IR-seq were run on the CD138-negative bone marrow sample from that patient. The Immunoverse kit was used to build TCR libraries from about 400 ng RNA, with molecular barcoded adaptors covering alpha/delta and beta/gamma chains. TCR library preparation used the same RNA that went into transcriptome sequencing. An Illumina HiSeq 4000 with 2 x 150 cycles was used to sequence the TCR libraries. As for the original processing: TCR reads were aligned to human V, D, J and C references and assembled into CDR3 clonotypes with MiXCR, including quality filtering and error correction. Clonotype counts and gene usage diversity were analyzed with the tcR package in R. For inspection of raw mapping reads, RNA-seq reads were mapped by STAR aligner version 2.5.3a onto GRCh37 of the human genome. To test how sequencing depth affects detected clonotypes, IR-seq fastq files were randomly downsampled with Seqtk 1.3. TCRdb passed the public sequencing reads through fastp at Q25 and MiXCR, retaining productive beta sequences. CDR3 protein duplicates are merged, each entry listing the most common genes and DNA. It is TCRdb's table, rather than the study itself, that gives the V and J calls and clone size. The sample table records about 58,000 distinct CDR3 sequences; about 12% of these occur just once. Under 20% of the sample is held by the ten biggest clonotypes.

Points on this clonotype: Its antigen is currently not known. One base away lies a much larger clone, so this may be a sequencing read error.

The germline V gene yields SGHRS for CDR1 and YFSETQ for CDR2. The CDR3 runs 16 residues from the cysteine to the phenylalanine. Only the CDR3 DNA is retained, 48 bases long and in frame from the first base. V drops 2 bases and J drops 4 bases, leaving 18 bases in between. The specimen sequenced was a population of CD138-negative cells sorted from bone marrow. Interpreted using the paper, the cell subset or site label stands for: bone marrow mononuclear cells depleted of CD138+ plasma/myeloma cells by negative magnetic selection. This sequence uses TRBV5-1 and TRBJ1-1; perhaps TRBD1 is the D gene, with 5 bases matching. The source is a donor at least 40 years old with multiple myeloma. The CDR3 protein: CASSFAQFNGGTEAFF. In nucleotide form, the sequence is TGCGCCAGCAGCTTTGCCCAATTTAACGGGGGCACTGAAGCTTTCTTT.